This entry concerns a single T cell receptor beta chain. Original processing methods: Estimation of nucleated cell counts was performed using reference gene primer amplification. Sequenced by immunoSEQ multiplex PCR; TCRdb stores in-frame clones only, minus some. The DNA was the basis for D and trimming; V, J and clone size are from that table. This table holds approximately 130,000 clones, just over 75% found once. The sample belongs to a study of blood T cell repertoires in COVID-19. Turning to the study itself: The origin of the acute and convalescent COVID-19 samples was the United States, Italy and Spain. PBMCs, B-cell-depleted T cells, or T cells provided the cDNA or gDNA that made up the material.

The sequencing input was peripheral blood. This TCR derives from a human donor in a cohort sampled during active COVID-19.

CDR3 nucleotide sequence: TGTGCCAGTAGCTCCACCCGACTGAACAATGAGCAGTTCTTC. Translating gives CASSSTRLNNEQFF. The chain recombines TRBV19 with TRBJ2-1; D unclear. The CDR3 runs to 14 residues. CDR1 is LNHDA, CDR2 SQIVND, per germline (reference sequence). V lost 6 bases, J lost 5 bases, and 14 bases lay in between. Full variable domain (rest looked up from reference TRBV19 and TRBJ2-1): DGGITQSPKYLFRKEGQNVTLSCEQNLNHDAMYWYRQDPGQGLRLIYYSQIVNDFQKGDIAEGYSVSREKKESFPLTVTSAQKNPTAFYLCASSSTRLNNEQFFGPGTRLTVL.